These 2 T cell receptor beta chains share one sample of origin, sequenced in a study of blood T cell repertoires in COVID-19. Sequencing used immunoSEQ multiplex PCR; TCRdb keeps in-frame clones, though not all of them. The sample holds roughly 260,000 clones; 82% are singletons and the top ten take 4% to 5%. Sequenced input: peripheral blood. The origin of the receptors is a woman in her sixties or seventies with acute or convalescent COVID-19.

The chain has TRBV27 and TRBJ2-7; 9 nucleotides align to TRBD2. The CDR3 length is 16 residues. Germline loops: CDR1 MNHEY, CDR2 SMNVEV (reference sequence). Trimming at V came to 1 base and at J to 3 bases, leaving 7 bases not matched to a gene. CDR3 protein: CASSLWLAGPNYEQYF. The CDR3 region has the DNA TGTGCCAGCAGTTTATGGCTAGCGGGGCCAAACTACGAGCAGTACTTC.

The chain links TRBV3-1 (or the pseudogene TRBV3-2) to TRBJ2-6; 8 positions agree with TRBD1. CDR1 is LGHDT and CDR2 is YNNKEL in the germline V gene (reference sequence). Trimming took 2 bases from V and 4 from J; bases not matched to a gene: 1. The CDR3 has 15 amino acids. The CDR3 loop is CASSQQGAGANVLTF. The CDR3 nucleotides are TGTGCCAGCAGCCAACAGGGGGCCGGGGCCAACGTCCTGACTTTC.